This T cell receptor (beta chain) was sequenced for a study of CD8 T cells in Susac syndrome (dated by TCRdb to between 2019 and 2020). Some background on the complete study: Repertoire sequencing was used to test whether CD8+ T cell activation and differentiation in Susac syndrome was antigen driven. Clonality of the CD8+ T cell repertoire was compared between more than 10 healthy donors, roughly 14 Susac syndrome patients and around 15 multiple sclerosis patients.

The CDR3 spans 16 residues, from the cysteine through the phenylalanine. Kept here is only the CDR3 DNA, which spans 48 bases and is read in frame from base 1. CDR1 and CDR2, looked up from the germline V gene, are SNHLY and FYNNEI. Deletion took 3 bases off V and 7 bases off J, with a span of 22 bases between the germline ends. To note about this clonotype: The antigen it recognizes is unknown. No quality values exist for individual bases; no much larger clone is one base distant.

Peripheral blood CD8+ and CD4+ T cells from healthy donors, Susac syndrome patients and multiple sclerosis patients were profiled using high-throughput TCR beta sequencing. The multiple sclerosis controls were treatment-naive patients whose relapsing-remitting disease, either stable or active, fulfilled the revised McDonald criteria. Bulk CD8+ and CD4+ T cells were purified by magnetic negative isolation, whereas CD8+ TEMRA cells were enriched by FACS. Blood was collected in EDTA tubes and processed within 24 hours, with PBMCs isolated through density gradient centrifugation. PBMCs destined for TCR sequencing were cryopreserved in liquid nitrogen and later thawed in a 37 °C water bath. Purity of sorted or isolated CD4+, CD8+ and CD8+ TEMRA cells was at least 90%. RNA was extracted using the RNeasy kit, and roughly 0.45 to 1 ug of the RNA was reverse transcribed with random hexamers. The immunoSEQ multiplex PCR assay, covering 54 Vbeta and 13 Jbeta segments, was used to amplify TCR beta CDR3 regions. To correct PCR amplification bias, a synthetic template baseline was used for both primer optimization and computational correction. The authors' pipeline ran thus. Reads were annotated to V, D and J genes per IMGT and analyzed with immunoSEQ Analyzer, keeping only productive sequences. Clonality was computed as one minus Shannon entropy normalized by log2 of the number of productive unique sequences. For each patient and control, public and private clones were evaluated within the 100 most prevalent clones. Clones were defined as Susac-specific if absent from the healthy and MS cohorts, from more than 900 published viral clones and from other ImmuneACCESS disease sequences. TCRdb's own reprocessing of the public reads used fastp at Q25 and MiXCR and kept productive beta chains. Identical CDR3 protein sequences are pooled into one entry, listed with their most common genes and DNA. TCRdb, not the authors, supplied the V and J calls. The sample table contains 210,000 or so distinct CDR3 sequences; only one count was recorded for 80% to 95% of them. The top ten clones comprise around 0.15% of the sample.

Broad study findings and their caveats: The TCR sequencing and HLA analysis was acknowledged to have included a relatively small number of individuals.

Sequences were obtained from CD8+ T cells from PBMCs. Recombination linked TRBV2 to TRBJ2-7; TRBD1 could be the D gene, as 7 bases match. This TCR was sampled from a human donor with multiple sclerosis. The nucleotide sequence reads TGTGCCAGCAGTGACCCCGCGGAGGGGGCTGAGTGGGAGCAGTACTTC. This codes for CASSDPAEGAEWEQYF.